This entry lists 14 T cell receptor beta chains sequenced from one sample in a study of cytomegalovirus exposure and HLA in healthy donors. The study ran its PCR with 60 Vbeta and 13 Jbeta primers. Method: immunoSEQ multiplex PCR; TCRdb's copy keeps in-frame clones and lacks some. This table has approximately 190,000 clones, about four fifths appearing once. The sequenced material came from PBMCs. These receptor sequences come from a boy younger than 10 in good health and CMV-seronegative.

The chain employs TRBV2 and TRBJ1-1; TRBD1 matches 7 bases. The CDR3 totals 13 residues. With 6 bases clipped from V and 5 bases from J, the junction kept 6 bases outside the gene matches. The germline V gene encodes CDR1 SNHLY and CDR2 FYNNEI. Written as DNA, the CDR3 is TGTGCCAGCAGCTCGACAGGGTGGACTGAAGCTTTCTTT. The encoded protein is CASSSTGWTEAFF.

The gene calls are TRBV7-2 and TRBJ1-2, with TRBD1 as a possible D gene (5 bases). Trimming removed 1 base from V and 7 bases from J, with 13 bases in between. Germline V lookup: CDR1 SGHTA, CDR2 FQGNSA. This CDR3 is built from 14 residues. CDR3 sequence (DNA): TGTGCCAGCAGCTTAGAGCAGGGCCTCAGTGGCTACACCTTC. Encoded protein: CASSLEQGLSGYTF.

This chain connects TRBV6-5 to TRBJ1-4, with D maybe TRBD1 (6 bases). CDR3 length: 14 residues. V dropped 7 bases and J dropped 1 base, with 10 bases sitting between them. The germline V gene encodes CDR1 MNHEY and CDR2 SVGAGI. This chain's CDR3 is CASKGQKTNEKLFF. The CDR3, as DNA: TGTGCCAGCAAGGGACAAAAAACTAATGAAAAACTGTTTTTT.

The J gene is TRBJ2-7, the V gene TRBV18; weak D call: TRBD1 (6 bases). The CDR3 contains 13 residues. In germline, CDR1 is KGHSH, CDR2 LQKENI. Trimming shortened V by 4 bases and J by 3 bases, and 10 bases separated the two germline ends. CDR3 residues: CASSQEDSYEQYF. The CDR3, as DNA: TGTGCCAGCTCACAAGAGGACAGCTACGAGCAGTACTTC.

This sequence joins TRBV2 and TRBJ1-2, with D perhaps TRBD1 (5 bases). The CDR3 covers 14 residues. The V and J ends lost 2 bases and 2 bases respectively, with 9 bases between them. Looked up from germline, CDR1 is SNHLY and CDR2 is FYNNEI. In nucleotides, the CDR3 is TGTGCCAGCAGTGAACTAAGACAGAACTATGGCTACACCTTC. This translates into CASSELRQNYGYTF.

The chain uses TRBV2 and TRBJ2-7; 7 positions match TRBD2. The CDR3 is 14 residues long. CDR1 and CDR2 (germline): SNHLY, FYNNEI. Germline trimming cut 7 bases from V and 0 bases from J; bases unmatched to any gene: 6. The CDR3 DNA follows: TGTGCCAGCACAGCGGGGCGCGGCTCCTACGAGCAGTACTTC. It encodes CASTAGRGSYEQYF.

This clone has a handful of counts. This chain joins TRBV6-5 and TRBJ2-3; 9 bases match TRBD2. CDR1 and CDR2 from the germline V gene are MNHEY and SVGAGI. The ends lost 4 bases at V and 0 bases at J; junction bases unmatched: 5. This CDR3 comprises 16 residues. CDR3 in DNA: TGTGCCAGCAGTTTGGGGACTAGCACTAGCACAGATACGCAGTATTTT. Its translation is CASSLGTSTSTDTQYF.

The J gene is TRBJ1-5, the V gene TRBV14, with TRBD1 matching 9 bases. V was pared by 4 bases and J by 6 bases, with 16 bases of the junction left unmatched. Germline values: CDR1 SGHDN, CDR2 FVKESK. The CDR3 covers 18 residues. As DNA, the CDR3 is TGTGCCAGCAGCCGACCGACAGGGGGTGCGGGTGTTGGTCAGCCCCAGCATTTT. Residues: CASSRPTGGAGVGQPQHF.

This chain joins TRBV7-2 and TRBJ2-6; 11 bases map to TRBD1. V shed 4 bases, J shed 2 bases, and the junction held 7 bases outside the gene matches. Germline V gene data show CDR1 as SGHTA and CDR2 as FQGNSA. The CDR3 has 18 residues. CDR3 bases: TGTGCCAGCAGCTACCGGACAGGGGGCTTCGCTGGGGCCAACGTCCTGACTTTC. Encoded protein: CASSYRTGGFAGANVLTF.

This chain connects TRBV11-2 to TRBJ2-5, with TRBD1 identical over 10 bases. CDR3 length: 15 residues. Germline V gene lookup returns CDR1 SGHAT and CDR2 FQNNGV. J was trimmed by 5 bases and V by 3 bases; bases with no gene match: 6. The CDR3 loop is CASSLGQGIGETQYF. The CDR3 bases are TGTGCCAGCAGCTTGGGACAGGGGATCGGGGAGACCCAGTACTTC.

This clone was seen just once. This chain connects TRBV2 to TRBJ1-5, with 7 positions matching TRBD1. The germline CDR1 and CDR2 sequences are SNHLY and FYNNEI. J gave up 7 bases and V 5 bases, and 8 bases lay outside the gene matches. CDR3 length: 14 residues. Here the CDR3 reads CASSYTGARQPQHF. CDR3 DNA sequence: TGTGCCAGCAGTTATACAGGGGCGCGCCAGCCCCAGCATTTT.

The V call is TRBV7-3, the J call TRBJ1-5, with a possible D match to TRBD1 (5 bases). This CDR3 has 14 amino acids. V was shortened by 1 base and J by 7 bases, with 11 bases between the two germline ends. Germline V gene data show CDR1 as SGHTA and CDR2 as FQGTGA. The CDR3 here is CASSLSGGGQPQHF. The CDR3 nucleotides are TGTGCCAGCAGCTTAAGCGGGGGTGGCCAGCCCCAGCATTTT.

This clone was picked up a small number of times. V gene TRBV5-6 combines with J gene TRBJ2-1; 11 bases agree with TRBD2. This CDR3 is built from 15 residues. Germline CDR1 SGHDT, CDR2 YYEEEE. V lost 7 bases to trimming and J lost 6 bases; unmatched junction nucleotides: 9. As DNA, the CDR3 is TGTGCCAGCTCTCTCGGACTAGCGGGTTCCAATGAGCAGTTCTTC. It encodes CASSLGLAGSNEQFF.

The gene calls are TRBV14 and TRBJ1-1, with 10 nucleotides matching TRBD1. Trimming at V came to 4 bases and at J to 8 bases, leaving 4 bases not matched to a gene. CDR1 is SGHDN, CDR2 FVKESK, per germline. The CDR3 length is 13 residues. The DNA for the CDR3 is TGTGCCAGCAGCCGGGACAGGGGAACCGAAGCTTTCTTT. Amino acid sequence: CASSRDRGTEAFF.